This T cell receptor (beta chain) was documented in a study of Ad26.COV2.S vaccination and SARS-CoV-2 variants. The repertoire was sequenced with immunoSEQ multiplex PCR; TCRdb's copy has only in-frame clones and lacks some. This table holds about 480,000 clones, around nine tenths found once. CDR3 length: 15 residues. J was trimmed by 2 bases and V by 4 bases; bases with no gene match: 7. Germline V lookup: CDR1 SGDLS, CDR2 YYNGEE. Treatment defined: 19 received Ad26.COV2.S at low or high dose, single or two shots; 5 received placebo; per-sample allocation not given. Repertoires come from day 63 after the first vaccine or placebo injection.

Sequenced material: peripheral blood, taken in a trial of Ad26.COV2.S vaccine versus placebo. The receptor was isolated from a person aged 18-60 years who received the Ad26.COV2.S COVID-19 vaccine or a placebo. The chain carries TRBV9 and TRBJ2-7; 9 bases fit TRBD2. CDR3 amino acids: CASSPIAGATYEQYF. The CDR3 coding sequence is TGTGCCAGCAGCCCAATAGCGGGAGCGACCTACGAGCAGTACTTC. The variable domain in full, completed from reference TRBV9 and TRBJ2-7, reads DSGVTQTPKHLITATGQRVTLRCSPRSGDLSVYWYQQSLDQGLQFLIQYYNGEERAKGNILERFSAQQFPDLHSELNLSSLELGDSALYFCASSPIAGATYEQYFGPGTRLTVT.